The T cell receptor (beta chain) described here comes from a study of shared clonotypes between healthy human individuals. Broader study findings: Between a handful of donors, naive CD4 clonotypes were shared at a level of around 4.8%. Unshared clonotypes carried lower generation probabilities than those common to all four donors.

Donors included only healthy HIV-negative adults lacking recent acute infections or vaccinations. The assay was immunoSEQ multiplex PCR, and TCRdb's table has in-frame clones only and misses some. The table records about 2.4 million clones, 80% to 95% of them present only once. The ends were cut back, 4 bases at V and 2 bases at J, with 12 bases in the middle. The CDR3 has 15 residues. CDR1 SGHRS and CDR2 YFSETQ come from the germline V gene. About this clone itself: Antigen unknown. The same CDR3 can be traced to other DNA sequences in this sample.

The clonotype comes from a young man in good health. Some clones in this sample may be carry-over from other donors' samples. The chain joins TRBV5-1 to TRBJ1-4; no clear D gene. Sequencing was performed on naive CD4+ T cells from PBMCs. Documented subset: CD45RA+ positively selected. The CDR3 spells CASSLEGGTNEKLFF. In nucleotides, the CDR3 is TGCGCCAGCAGCCTCGAGGGCGGCACTAATGAAAAACTGTTTTTT.